This T cell receptor beta chain derives from a study of spatial heterogeneity in lung cancer. Study summary: Bulk RNA-seq from matched material yielded a T cell module score that correlated strongly with TCR transcript counts in tumor regions. Overall study findings and caveats: For expanded intratumoral alpha and beta TCRs, counts tracked tumor mutation counts. Tumor T-cell coverage was an estimated 7% or so for alpha and more than 12% for beta chains.

A unique molecular identifier was carried by every single TCR cDNA molecule. TCRdb used MiXCR to reprocess the 5' RACE reads, holding one entry per CDR3 protein. The repertoire includes some 100,000 distinct CDR3 sequences, about 4.4% of them detected once, and over 20% sits in the top ten. In the case of this clonotype: What it binds is unknown.

The time point denotes: sample taken at primary tumor resection. This CDR3 has 16 amino acids. Germline-derived CDR1 and CDR2 are SGHVS and FNYEAQ. V was shortened by 4 bases and J by 3 bases, with 19 bases between the two germline ends. This clonotype was sampled from a male donor with early-stage non-small cell lung cancer. The chain combines TRBV7-6 with TRBJ2-7, with D perhaps assigned TRBD1 or TRBD2 (5 bases each). Sequenced material: lung tumor tissue, taken at surgery. DNA of the CDR3: TGTGCCAGCAGCTCGGGACCTCCAGGGCTAGACTACGAGCAGTACTTC. Protein: CASSSGPPGLDYEQYF.